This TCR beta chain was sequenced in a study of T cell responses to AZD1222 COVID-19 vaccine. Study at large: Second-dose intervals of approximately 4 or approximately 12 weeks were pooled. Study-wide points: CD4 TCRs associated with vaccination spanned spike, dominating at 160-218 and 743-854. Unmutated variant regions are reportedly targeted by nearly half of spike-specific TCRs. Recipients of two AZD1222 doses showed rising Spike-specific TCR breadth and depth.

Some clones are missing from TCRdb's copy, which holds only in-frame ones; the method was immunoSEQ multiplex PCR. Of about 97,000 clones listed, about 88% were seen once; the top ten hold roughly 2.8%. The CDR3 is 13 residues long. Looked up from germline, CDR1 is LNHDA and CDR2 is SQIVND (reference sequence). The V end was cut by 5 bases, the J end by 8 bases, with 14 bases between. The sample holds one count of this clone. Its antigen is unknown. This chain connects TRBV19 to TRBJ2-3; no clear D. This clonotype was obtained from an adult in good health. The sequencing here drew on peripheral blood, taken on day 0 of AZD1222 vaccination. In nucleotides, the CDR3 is TGTGCCAGTAGTCAGGACCCAGCTGGTACGCAGTATTTT. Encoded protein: CASSQDPAGTQYF.